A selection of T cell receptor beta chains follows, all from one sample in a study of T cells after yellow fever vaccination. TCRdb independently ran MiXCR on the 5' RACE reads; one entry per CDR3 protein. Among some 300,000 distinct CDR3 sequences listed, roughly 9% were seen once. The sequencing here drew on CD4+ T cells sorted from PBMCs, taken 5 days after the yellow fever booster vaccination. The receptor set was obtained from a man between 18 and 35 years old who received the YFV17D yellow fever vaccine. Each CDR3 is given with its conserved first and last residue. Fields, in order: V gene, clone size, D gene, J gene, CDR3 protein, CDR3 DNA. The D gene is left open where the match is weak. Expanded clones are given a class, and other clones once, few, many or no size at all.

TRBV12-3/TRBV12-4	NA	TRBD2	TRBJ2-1	CASSWGGGVYNEQFF	TGTGCCAGCAGTTGGGGCGGGGGGGTCTACAATGAGCAGTTCTTC
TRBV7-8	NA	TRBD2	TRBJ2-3	CASSQRVAGAPTDTQYF	TGTGCCAGCAGCCAAAGGGTAGCGGGGGCCCCTACAGATACGCAGTATTTT
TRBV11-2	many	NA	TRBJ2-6	CASRFSGANVLTF	TGTGCCAGCCGCTTCTCTGGGGCCAACGTCCTGACTTTC
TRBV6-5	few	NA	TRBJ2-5	CASRGIGGQETQYF	TGTGCCAGCAGAGGGATTGGGGGACAAGAGACCCAGTACTTC
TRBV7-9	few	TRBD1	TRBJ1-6	CASSSGQGWSPLHF	TGTGCCAGCAGCTCAGGACAGGGTTGGTCACCCCTCCACTTT
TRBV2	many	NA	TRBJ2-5	CASSARETQYF	TGTGCCAGCAGTGCCCGAGAGACCCAGTACTTC
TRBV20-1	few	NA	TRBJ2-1	CSASLGGRSYNEQFF	TGCAGTGCTAGCTTAGGGGGGAGGTCCTACAATGAGCAGTTCTTC
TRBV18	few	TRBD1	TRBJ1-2	CASSTTGDYGYTF	TGTGCCAGCTCAACTACAGGGGACTATGGCTACACCTTC
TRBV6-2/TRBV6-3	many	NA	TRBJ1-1	CASSAHGFMNTEAFF	TGTGCCAGCAGCGCTCATGGGTTCATGAACACTGAAGCTTTCTTT
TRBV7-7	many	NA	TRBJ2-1	CASSLDSNNEQFF	TGTGCTAGCAGTTTAGACTCCAACAATGAGCAGTTCTTC
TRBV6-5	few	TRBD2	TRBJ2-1	CASSYSSGSSYNEQFF	TGTGCCAGCAGTTACTCGAGCGGGAGCTCCTACAATGAGCAGTTCTTC
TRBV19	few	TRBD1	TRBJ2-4	CASSMWDRVNIQYF	TGTGCCAGTAGTATGTGGGACAGGGTAAACATTCAGTACTTC
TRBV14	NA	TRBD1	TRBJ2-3	CASSQVLGTGSADTQYF	TGTGCCAGCAGCCAGGTCCTCGGGACAGGGTCCGCAGATACGCAGTATTTT
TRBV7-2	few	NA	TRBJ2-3	CATATGRGSTDTQYF	TGTGCCACCGCGACAGGTCGGGGTAGCACAGATACGCAGTATTTT
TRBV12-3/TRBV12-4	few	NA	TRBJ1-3	CASTELSSGNTIYF	TGTGCCAGCACCGAACTGAGCTCTGGAAACACCATATATTTT
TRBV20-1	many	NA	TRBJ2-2	CSASPQWDTGELFF	TGCAGTGCTAGCCCCCAGTGGGACACCGGGGAGCTGTTTTTT
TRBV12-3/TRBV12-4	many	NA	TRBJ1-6	CASRSNSPLHF	TGTGCCAGCAGATCGAATTCACCCCTCCACTTT
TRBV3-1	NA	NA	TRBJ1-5	CASSQYSTGNLPQHF	TGTGCCAGCAGCCAGTACTCGACAGGAAATCTGCCCCAGCATTTT
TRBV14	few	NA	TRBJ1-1	CASSQDSVAITEAFF	TGTGCCAGCAGCCAAGATTCGGTCGCAATCACTGAAGCTTTCTTT
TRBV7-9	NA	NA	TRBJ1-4	CASSLVSGPNEKLFF	TGTGCCAGCAGCTTAGTCTCCGGGCCAAATGAAAAACTGTTTTTT
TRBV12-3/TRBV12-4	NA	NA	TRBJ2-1	CASSLRPIEQFF	TGTGCCAGCAGCCTCAGGCCGATTGAGCAGTTCTTC
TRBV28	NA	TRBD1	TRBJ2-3	CASRTGGLSTDTQYF	TGTGCCAGCAGGACAGGGGGGCTTAGCACAGATACGCAGTATTTT
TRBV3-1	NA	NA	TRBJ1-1	CASNLGDTKTEAFF	TGTGCCAGCAACTTGGGAGACACAAAAACTGAAGCTTTCTTT